This paragraph reports one TCR beta chain. This clonotype was picked up a small number of times. This receptor's antigen is unknown. Base qualities are not provided; no much larger clone lies one nucleotide away. The data are from a study of T-cell memory formation after mild COVID-19 (dated by TCRdb to the early 2020s). For the wider study: Most TCR sequence clusters were specific to one of the two donors. In a couple of donors, T-cell clones that expanded and contracted after mild COVID-19 were followed by sequencing TCRalpha and TCRbeta repertoires longitudinally. The cohort was made up of two young adult volunteers, one female and one male, who were previously healthy. Study-wide conclusions, independent of this receptor: The study covered only a couple of mild cases, and larger cohorts including severe cases with pre-infection samples were considered necessary. Some responding clones were found in pre-infection memory, which suggests that pre-existing cross-reactive memory T cells took part in the SARS-CoV-2 response. Clones that contracted from day 15 to 85 showed balanced CD4/CD8 phenotypes, whereas a second wave of clones that expanded from day 15 to 37 leaned towards CD4+. Contracting CD4+ clones were found mainly in CM and EM memory subsets, while CD8+ clones were enriched in EMRA. SARS-CoV-2 specificity was not confirmed for the second-wave clones peaking on day 37.

The reads were generated on an Illumina NovaSeq 6000. TCRalpha and TCRbeta cDNA libraries were built by 5'RACE with constant-segment primers, adding sample barcodes and unique molecular identifiers. RNA was extracted from every sample with Trizol reagent. Amplification of the libraries took two PCR steps, and the second step added a second sample barcode plus Illumina TruSeq adapters. Sequencing of libraries was performed on an Illumina NovaSeq with 2 x 150 bp paired-end reads. The original pipeline was this. Reads were demultiplexed and collapsed into UMI-guided consensus sequences with migec v1.2.7. Using mixcr v2.1.11, the UMI consensuses were aligned to TRA and TRB V and J templates and assembled into clonotypes. A clonotype was counted as expanded or contracted only when both edgeR and NoisET called the clonotype significant, with the noise models trained on biological replicates. edgeR calls used a false discovery rate-adjusted p below 0.01 and a log2 fold-change threshold of 1. As an exploratory analysis of dynamics, max-normalized trajectories of the 1000 most abundant clonotypes were examined with PCA combined with hierarchical clustering. Each responding clone was given a CD4 or CD8 phenotype based on the CD4+ and CD8+ repertoires, which had been sequenced separately. TCRdb passed the public sequencing reads through fastp at Q25 and MiXCR, retaining productive beta sequences. All rows with the same CDR3 protein become a single entry with the most common DNA and genes. The V and J calls and clone size are TCRdb's, not the authors'. The sample records hundreds of thousands of distinct CDR3 sequences, about 20% of which are singletons. The ten largest clonotypes hold roughly an eighth of the sample.

Ficoll-Paque density gradient centrifugation was used to isolate PBMCs. Germline trimming: 7 bases from V, 4 bases from J; junction bases outside gene matches: 9. Including cysteine and phenylalanine, the CDR3 has 16 amino acids. Only the CDR3 region is kept as DNA, spanning 48 bases read in frame from base 1. Based on the germline V gene (reference sequence), the CDR1 and CDR2 sequences are LNHNV and YYDKDF. The rearranged chain carries TRBV15 and TRBJ2-2; TRBD1 fits 10 bases in the junction. Sequencing used PBMCs or a T cell subset sorted from them (not recorded which). The TCR sequence derives from an adult woman who had mild COVID-19 (a few samples of this study predate the infection). The sample titles of this study are shuffled in the database, so cell type and time point are left out; the donor was told from shared clones. The nucleotides are TGTGCCACCACCGGCGGGACAGGGGTACCCACCGGGGAGCTGTTTTTT. Protein translation: CATTGGTGVPTGELFF.